The 23 T cell receptor beta chains in this list originate from one sample, sequenced in a study of blood T cell repertoires in COVID-19. Produced via immunoSEQ multiplex PCR; TCRdb's table is partial and in-frame only. Found here are around 300,000 clones, about nine tenths of them singletons; the top ten hold about 3%. The sample taken for sequencing was peripheral blood. All receptors derive from a woman in her thirties with active or convalescent COVID-19.

V is TRBV5-1 and J is TRBJ2-5; 8 nucleotides match TRBD2. Germline V CDR1 and CDR2: SGHRS, YFSETQ. This CDR3 region has 17 residues. Trimming at V came to 4 bases and at J to 2 bases, leaving 13 bases not matched to a gene. The CDR3 protein is CASSRQPLAGTQETQYF. CDR3 nucleotide sequence: TGCGCCAGCAGCCGCCAACCCTTAGCGGGGACGCAAGAGACCCAGTACTTC.

The rearrangement links TRBV30 to TRBJ2-3; the match to TRBD2 covers 11 bases. V lost 0 bases to trimming and J lost 1 base; unmatched junction nucleotides: 6. The CDR3 is 17 residues long. Germline CDR1 and CDR2: GTSNPN and SVGIG (reference sequence). As DNA, the CDR3 is TGTGCCTGGAGTGTAAGGGGACTAGCGGTGGGCACAGATACGCAGTATTTT. This gives the protein CAWSVRGLAVGTDTQYF.

V and J are TRBV7-6 and TRBJ1-1; a weak D match, TRBD1 (5 bases). Germline V lookup: CDR1 SGHVS, CDR2 FNYEAQ. The CDR3 contains 15 residues. V was pared by 0 bases and J by 4 bases, with 12 bases between. The CDR3 sequence: CASSLAGNRFTEAFF. The DNA of the CDR3 is TGTGCCAGCAGCTTAGCAGGGAACAGGTTCACTGAAGCTTTCTTT. Full variable domain (outside the CDR3, taken from reference TRBV7-6 and TRBJ1-1): GAGVSQSPRYKVTKRGQDVALRCDPISGHVSLYWYRQALGQGPEFLTYFNYEAQQDKSGLPNDRFSAERPEGSISTLTIQRTEQRDSAMYRCASSLAGNRFTEAFFGQGTRLTVV.

On this clone itself: One junction end disagrees with the germline gene, perhaps due to a read error. In the same sample, other DNA sequences code for this CDR3. The chain is built from TRBV9 and TRBJ1-1; D may be TRBD1 (6 bases). The germline gives CDR1 SGDLS, CDR2 YYNGEE. CDR3 length equals 15 residues. This CDR3 is CASSVAAWGQTEAFF. CDR3 nucleotide sequence: TGTGCCAGCAGCGTAGCGGCGTGGGGGCAGACTGAGGCTTTCTTT.

The rearrangement joins TRBV5-5 to TRBJ1-2; no reliable D call. The germline gives CDR1 SGHKS, CDR2 YYEKEE (reference sequence). Trimming cost V 0 bases and J 4 bases, with 7 bases left between them. The CDR3 extends over 13 amino acids. CDR3 DNA: TGTGCCAGCAGCTTGGACAGATTCTATGGCTACACCTTC. Amino acids: CASSLDRFYGYTF. Based on the CDR3 plus reference TRBV5-5 and TRBJ1-2, the full variable domain is DAGVTQSPTHLIKTRGQQVTLRCSPISGHKSVSWYQQVLGQGPQFIFQYYEKEERGRGNFPDRFSARQFPNYSSELNVNALLLGDSALYLCASSLDRFYGYTFGSGTRLTVV.

The J gene is TRBJ1-1, the V gene TRBV2; TRBD1 matches at 7 bases. This CDR3 spans 15 amino acids. V was pared by 8 bases and J by 7 bases, with 16 bases of the junction left unmatched. Germline assignment: CDR1 SNHLY and CDR2 FYNNEI. The CDR3 bases are TGTGCCAGCTCCAACGGTCCTGGGACAGAGATTGAAGCTTTCTTT. Translating gives CASSNGPGTEIEAFF.

The CDR3 nucleotides read TGTGCCAGCAGCCCATCGGGAGCAAACACTGAAGCTTTCTTT. It is translated as CASSPSGANTEAFF. The chain combines TRBV6-2 or TRBV6-3 with TRBJ1-1; D remains ambiguous. Germline CDR1 MNHEY, CDR2 SVGEGT. Trimming removed 6 bases at V and 2 bases at J, with 13 bases between. The length of the CDR3 is 14 residues.

The rearrangement links TRBV7-9 to TRBJ1-6; TRBD1 agrees at 7 bases. The J segment lost 7 bases and the V segment lost 3 bases, leaving 6 bases of the junction unmatched. Germline lookup yields CDR1 SEHNR and CDR2 FQNEAQ (reference sequence). The CDR3 length is 15 residues. The CDR3: CASSFWDRGNSPLHF. The CDR3 DNA reads TGTGCCAGCAGCTTTTGGGACAGAGGCAATTCACCCCTCCACTTT. Filled out from reference TRBV7-9 and TRBJ1-6, the complete variable domain reads DTGVSQNPRHKITKRGQNVTFRCDPISEHNRLYWYRQTLGQGPEFLTYFQNEAQLEKSRLLSDRFSAERPKGSFSTLEIQRTEQGDSAMYLCASSFWDRGNSPLHFGNGTRLTVT.

This chain links TRBV7-9 with TRBJ2-2; 8 nucleotides agree with TRBD1. After removal of 2 bases from V and 6 bases from J, the junction contained 8 bases not matched to a gene. There are 16 residues in the CDR3. Germline lookup yields CDR1 SEHNR and CDR2 FQNEAQ (reference sequence). This CDR3 is CASSLRRRGPAGELFF. The CDR3 DNA reads TGTGCCAGCAGCTTACGGCGCAGGGGGCCAGCCGGGGAGCTGTTTTTT.

This chain links TRBV9 with TRBJ2-2, with 11 bases fitting TRBD2. This CDR3 is built from 16 residues. The V and J ends lost 0 bases and 3 bases, in that order; junction bases with no gene match: 1. Germline CDR1 SGDLS, CDR2 YYNGEE. The CDR3 loop reads CASSVEGLADTGELFF. In DNA form, the CDR3 reads TGTGCCAGCAGCGTAGAGGGACTAGCGGACACCGGGGAGCTGTTTTTT.

CDR3 nucleotide sequence: TGTGCCAGCAGCTTGGGGACAGGGGGGAACTACGAGCAGTACTTC. Residues: CASSLGTGGNYEQYF. The chain recombines TRBV7-2 with TRBJ2-7; 11 nucleotides agree with TRBD1. V lost 3 bases and J lost 3; bases outside the gene matches: 4. Germline loops: CDR1 SGHTA, CDR2 FQGNSA. The CDR3 sequence is 15 residues long.

The J gene is TRBJ1-1, the V gene TRBV19; D is unresolved. CDR3 length equals 16 residues. CDR1 and CDR2 (germline): LNHDA, SQIVND (reference sequence). Trimming removed 3 bases from V and 3 bases from J, with 17 bases in between. CDR3 in amino acids: CASSIGGFPRYTEAFF. CDR3 nucleotide sequence: TGTGCCAGTAGTATTGGCGGGTTCCCGCGGTACACTGAAGCTTTCTTT.

The chain employs TRBV21-1 and TRBJ1-5; the table's TRBD1 call for D was not verified on the DNA. TRBV21-1 is a listed pseudogene. CDR3 size: 20 residues. This chain's CDR3 is CASSKAGWRSGVYSNQPQHF. Here the CDR3 DNA reads TGTGCCAGCAGCAAAGCCGGCTGGAGGTCAGGGGTCTATAGCAATCAGCCCCAGCATTTT.

The chain links TRBV2 to TRBJ1-2; a possible D gene is TRBD1 (5 bases). CDR1 and CDR2 (germline): SNHLY, FYNNEI. V was pared by 10 bases and J by 0 bases, with 15 bases between. This CDR3 region has 14 residues. The CDR3 DNA is TGTGCCAATGCCCTTTGGGGGGCTAACTATGGCTACACCTTC. Protein: CANALWGANYGYTF.

This clone came up a few times. The CDR3 here is CASSPRQGDQPQHF. CDR3 bases: TGTGCCAGCAGTCCCCGCCAGGGTGATCAGCCCCAGCATTTT. V gene TRBV25-1 combines with J gene TRBJ1-5; D may be TRBD1 (5 bases). Germline CDR1 and CDR2: MGHDK and SYGVNS. The ends were cut back, 5 bases at V and 5 bases at J, with 13 bases in the middle. The CDR3 is made up of 14 amino acids.

This chain connects TRBV15 to TRBJ2-5, with 7 nucleotides matching TRBD1. Germline CDR1 LNHNV, CDR2 YYDKDF (reference sequence). Losses at the gene ends were 5 bases for V and 5 bases for J; bases not matched to a gene: 11. This CDR3 is 15 amino acids long. DNA of the CDR3: TGTGCCACCAGCTATGACAGGGCCTCCGCGGAGACCCAGTACTTC. It codes for CATSYDRASAETQYF.

The rearrangement uses TRBV4-1 and TRBJ1-3; D is undetermined. V lost 0 bases to trimming and J lost 8 bases, with 11 bases between them. CDR1 and CDR2 (germline): MGHRA, YSYEKL. The CDR3 is 14 residues long. CDR3 DNA: TGCGCCAGCAGCCAAGAGTCGGCGAGCGACACCATATATTTT. Protein: CASSQESASDTIYF.

The chain has TRBV29-1 and TRBJ1-4, with TRBD1 as a possible D gene (5 bases). V was pared by 2 bases and J by 12 bases, with 19 bases between. The germline CDR1 and CDR2 sequences are SQVTM and ANQGSEA. The CDR3 contains 14 residues. This CDR3 reads CSVESGFGGPQLFF. In DNA form, the CDR3 reads TGCAGCGTTGAAAGCGGGTTCGGGGGTCCGCAACTGTTTTTT.

The rearrangement uses TRBV28 and TRBJ1-6; D uncertain. Germline loops: CDR1 MDHEN, CDR2 SYDVKM. V shed 4 bases and J shed 6 bases, with 13 bases lying between them. The CDR3 consists of 15 residues. The CDR3 DNA reads as TGTGCCAGCAGTTCCCACTCCGTAATTAATTCACCCCTCCACTTT. Its translation: CASSSHSVINSPLHF.

The J gene is TRBJ2-3, the V gene TRBV3-1 (or the pseudogene TRBV3-2); D is ambiguous. Germline V gives CDR1 LGHDT, CDR2 YNNKEL (reference sequence). CDR3 length: 14 amino acids. The V and J ends lost 2 bases and 1 base respectively, with 7 bases between them. CDR3 sequence: CASSQLGGTDTQYF. CDR3 DNA sequence: TGTGCCAGCAGCCAACTAGGAGGCACAGATACGCAGTATTTT.

The chain has TRBV4-3 and TRBJ2-1, with D maybe TRBD2 (7 bases). The CDR3 consists of 16 residues. Trimming removed 1 base from V and 3 bases from J, with 13 bases in between. Germline assignment: CDR1 LGHNA and CDR2 YSLEER. The CDR3 sequence: CASSQGGGAFYNEQFF. As DNA, the CDR3 is TGCGCCAGCAGCCAAGGTGGGGGGGCCTTCTACAATGAGCAGTTCTTC.

The rearrangement uses TRBV6-6 and TRBJ1-2; D is possibly TRBD1 (6 bases). V was shortened by 8 bases and J by 5 bases, with 18 bases between the two germline ends. Per germline, CDR1 MNHNY and CDR2 SVGAGI (reference sequence). This CDR3 comprises 14 residues. CDR3 sequence reads: CASVPGGLGYGYTF. CDR3 coding DNA: TGTGCCAGCGTCCCGGGGGGGCTAGGTTATGGCTACACCTTC.

This clone has just a few counts. V is TRBV7-6 and J is TRBJ2-7; 8 nucleotides agree with TRBD1. The germline V gene encodes CDR1 SGHVS and CDR2 FNYEAQ. CDR3 size: 16 residues. The V gene end was trimmed by 3 bases and the J gene end by 5 bases; junction bases not matched to a gene: 12. CDR3 loop: CASSLETGDGWNEQYF. The CDR3 nucleotides read TGTGCCAGCAGCTTGGAGACAGGGGATGGGTGGAACGAGCAGTACTTC. Full variable domain (rest looked up from reference TRBV7-6 and TRBJ2-7): GAGVSQSPRYKVTKRGQDVALRCDPISGHVSLYWYRQALGQGPEFLTYFNYEAQQDKSGLPNDRFSAERPEGSISTLTIQRTEQRDSAMYRCASSLETGDGWNEQYFGPGTRLTVT.